The rows below give T cell receptor beta chains drawn from one sample of a study of CD8 T cells in Susac syndrome. TCRdb re-derived calls from the immunoSEQ multiplex PCR reads in MiXCR, one entry per CDR3 protein. The sample carries 70,000 to 100,000 distinct CDR3 sequences, about 93% recorded once. Sequences were obtained from CD8+ T cells from PBMCs. These receptors all come from a human donor in good health. The conserved cysteine and the conserved F or W are not part of the CDR3 here. Fields, in order: V gene, J gene, CDR3 protein.

TRBV9	TRBJ2-5	ASSAGSGFVETQY
TRBV4-1	TRBJ2-1	ASSPRNRLASEQF
TRBV29-1	TRBJ2-1	SVEYNEQF
TRBV4-1	TRBJ2-5	ASSQVTWDKKETQY
TRBV5-6	TRBJ1-1	ASSFGQGADEAF
TRBV27	TRBJ1-2	ASSWGGTSGYT
TRBV11-2	TRBJ1-2	ASSPRDVGYT
TRBV4-1	TRBJ2-7	ASSHREASSYEQY
TRBV29-1	TRBJ2-5	SVVVTVRETQY
TRBV5-1	TRBJ1-5	ASSWGDRGGNQPQH
TRBV5-1	TRBJ2-1	ASSLDGSSYNEQF
TRBV6-2/TRBV6-3	TRBJ2-7	ASSYGLDRDYEQY
TRBV7-2	TRBJ2-2	ASSPPGGYTGELF
TRBV2	TRBJ2-7	ASSHGQSSSSYEQY
TRBV7-3	TRBJ1-1	ASSPVGGSTEAF
TRBV7-9	TRBJ2-7	ASLGQDDPYEQY
TRBV27	TRBJ1-1	ASSLEGNLNTEAF